Below, one TCR beta chain is given with its context. Profiled with immunoSEQ multiplex PCR; TCRdb holds only in-frame clones, not every one. This sample has 65,000 to 85,000 clones, with 85% to 95% found just once. This specimen comes from a study of OX40 agonist ivuxolimab in advanced cancers. For the study at large: The patients received ivuxolimab by intravenous route every 2 weeks at 0.01 to 10 mg/kg.

J was trimmed by 1 base and V by 2 bases; bases with no gene match: 4. CDR1 SGHNT and CDR2 YYREEE come from the germline V gene (reference sequence). This CDR3 region has 15 residues. Material: CD4+ or CD8+ T cells sorted from blood, obtained in a trial of the OX40 agonist ivuxolimab. The receptor was isolated from an adult with an advanced solid tumor such as melanoma, head and neck, liver or kidney cancer. The chain combines TRBV5-4 with TRBJ2-5; the match to TRBD1 covers 8 bases. For the CDR3, the DNA is TGTGCCAGCAGCTTTAGGACAGGGACCCAAGAGACCCAGTACTTC. Protein sequence: CASSFRTGTQETQYF.